This T cell receptor beta chain was found in a study of T cells in Graves' hyperthyroidism and ophthalmopathy. Overall study context: Peripheral blood was secured at the point of initial diagnosis, before any treatment. Findings and caveats of the study: Within blood appeared most thyroid clonotypes that had expanded above 0.001. Ophthalmopathy was predicted by the model a median of roughly 6.6 months ahead of onset.

Disease duration was under 3 months in the ophthalmopathy patients, who also had a Clinical Activity Score of at least 3 and a NOSPECS grade of at least 4. Amplified TCR beta CDR3 regions came from RNA transcripts. The HTBI primer set was used in a first-round RT-PCR of the TCR CDR3. One entry per CDR3 protein, called by TCRdb with MiXCR from the multiplex PCR reads. The profile covers under 500,000 distinct CDR3 sequences, with about an eighth appearing a single time and 25% to 30% taken by the ten largest. The CDR3 is made up of 15 amino acids. Germline lookup yields CDR1 MNHEY and CDR2 SMNVEV (reference sequence). Trimming took 6 bases from V and 1 from J; bases not matched to a gene: 2. This clonotype has ten or more counts. Its antigen is currently unknown.

Sequences were obtained from blood. The J gene is TRBJ2-5, the V gene TRBV27, with 13 bases identical to TRBD2. The source is a man in his forties or fifties with Graves' ophthalmopathy. The CDR3 region has the DNA TGTGCCAGCAGGGGACTAGCGGGGTTCCAAGAGACCCAGTACTTC. It yields the protein CASRGLAGFQETQYF.